Below, 12 T cell receptor beta chains from the same sample are listed, as sequenced in a study of T cells in Graves' hyperthyroidism and ophthalmopathy. TCR beta CDR3 sequences were amplified from RNA transcripts. Primed by the HTBI set, a first-round RT-PCR was run on the TCR CDR3. TCRdb independently ran MiXCR on the multiplex PCR reads; one entry per CDR3 protein. The sample lists 50,000 to 60,000 distinct CDR3 sequences; 49% were seen once. The sample consisted of blood. These receptors were collected from a woman aged 25 to 45 with Graves' ophthalmopathy.

The chain uses TRBV7-9 and TRBJ2-7; D gene ambiguous. With 4 bases removed from V and 5 bases from J, the gap between germline ends came to 0 bases. From germline, CDR1 is SEHNR and CDR2 FQNEAQ (reference sequence). The CDR3 has 9 amino acids. The CDR3 nucleotides are TGTGCCAGCAGCTACGAGCAGTACTTC. It is translated as CASSYEQYF.

This clonotype has more than one count but fewer than ten. The chain has TRBV14 and TRBJ2-7; unclear D gene. V lost 8 bases and J lost 1, with 15 bases in between. CDR1 and CDR2 (germline): SGHDN, FVKESK. This CDR3 has 14 amino acids. CDR3 in amino acids: CASSPREGSYEQYF. CDR3 nucleotide sequence: TGTGCCAGCTCCCCGAGAGAAGGGTCCTACGAGCAGTACTTC. Variable domain in full (rest from reference TRBV14 and TRBJ2-7): EAGVTQFPSHSVIEKGQTVTLRCDPISGHDNLYWYRRVMGKEIKFLLHFVKESKQDESGMPNNRFLAERTGGTYSTLKVQPAELEDSGVYFCASSPREGSYEQYFGPGTRLTVT.

A word on this clonotype: An end of the junction does not agree with germline; a read error may underlie this. V is TRBV7-2 and J is TRBJ1-2, with TRBD1 matching 7 bases. There are 16 residues in the CDR3. CDR1 and CDR2 from the germline V gene are SGHTA and FQGNSA. The CDR3 here is CASSPRPGTEPYGYTF. The DNA of the CDR3 is TGTGCCAGCAGCCCCCGCCCCGGGACAGAGCCCTATGGCTACACCTTT.

The J gene is TRBJ2-3, the V gene TRBV9; 8 nucleotides align to TRBD2. Germline V gene data show CDR1 as SGDLS and CDR2 as YYNGEE. CDR3 length: 14 amino acids. The junction had 4 bases not matched to a gene; V was cut back by 6 bases and J by 1 base. In DNA form, the CDR3 reads TGTGCCAGCACCCGAGCGGGAGGCACAGATACGCAGTATTTT. It yields the protein CASTRAGGTDTQYF.

This clonotype was counted many times. V and J are TRBV2 and TRBJ2-1, with 8 bases that match TRBD1. Germline CDR1 SNHLY, CDR2 FYNNEI. The V and J ends lost 6 bases and 4 bases, in that order; junction bases with no gene match: 5. The CDR3 totals 14 residues. CDR3 sequence: CASSGTGFYNEQFF. CDR3 nucleotide sequence: TGTGCCAGCAGCGGGACAGGATTTTACAATGAGCAGTTCTTC. Drawing the rest from reference TRBV2 and TRBJ2-1, the complete variable domain is EPEVTQTPSHQVTQMGQEVILRCVPISNHLYFYWYRQILGQKVEFLVSFYNNEISEKSEIFDDQFSVERPDGSNFTLKIRSTKLEDSAMYFCASSGTGFYNEQFFGPGTRLTVL.

Many counts were recorded for this clonotype. The CDR3: CASSLASGGTQYF. In DNA form, the CDR3 reads TGTGCCAGCAGCTTAGCATCCGGTGGAACCCAGTACTTC. V usage is TRBV7-6 and J usage is TRBJ2-5; D gene uncertain. CDR1 and CDR2 from the germline V gene are SGHVS and FNYEAQ. V dropped 0 bases and J dropped 8 bases, with 10 bases sitting between them. CDR3 size: 13 residues.

This sequence joins TRBV7-9 and TRBJ1-4; 7 nucleotides match TRBD1. Germline V gene sequence: CDR1 SEHNR, CDR2 FQNEAQ (reference sequence). J lost 2 bases, V lost 5 bases, and 11 bases had no gene match. This CDR3 contains 17 residues. In DNA form, the CDR3 reads TGTGCCAGCAGCCAAGGTTACGAGGGGGCCACTAATGAAAAACTGTTTTTT. The encoded protein is CASSQGYEGATNEKLFF.

The V gene is TRBV6-1, the J gene TRBJ2-7; D is ambiguous. The CDR3 totals 12 residues. V shed 5 bases and J shed 2 bases, with 7 bases lying between them. CDR1 and CDR2 from the germline V gene are MNHNS and SASEGT. The CDR3 coding sequence is TGTGCCAGCAGTTCCAGCACCTACGAGCAGTACTTC. Encoded protein: CASSSSTYEQYF.

This clonotype was picked up many times. This sequence joins TRBV2 and TRBJ1-1; the D is unclear. The CDR3 length is 14 residues. Germline loops: CDR1 SNHLY, CDR2 FYNNEI. V lost 5 bases and J 1 base, leaving 11 bases between the germline ends. The CDR3 DNA sequence: TGTGCCAGCAGTCTGGCGCGCGGGAACACTGAAGCTTTCTTT. It translates to CASSLARGNTEAFF. The entire variable domain, with the rest obtained from reference TRBV2 and TRBJ1-1, is as follows: EPEVTQTPSHQVTQMGQEVILRCVPISNHLYFYWYRQILGQKVEFLVSFYNNEISEKSEIFDDQFSVERPDGSNFTLKIRSTKLEDSAMYFCASSLARGNTEAFFGQGTRLTVV.

This clonotype was picked up many times. The CDR3 here is CASSYRGTSHNSPLHF. The CDR3 DNA sequence: TGTGCCAGCAGCTATAGGGGGACCAGTCATAATTCACCCCTCCACTTT. V is TRBV7-2 and J is TRBJ1-6, with D possibly TRBD1 on 6 matching bases. The V gene lost 4 bases and the J gene lost 5 bases, with 15 bases spanning the gap. The germline V gene encodes CDR1 SGHTA and CDR2 FQGNSA. The CDR3 contains 16 residues.

This clonotype was seen at least ten times. The genes are TRBV2 and TRBJ1-3; D gene ambiguous. Trimming stripped 7 bases from V and 2 bases from J, with 15 bases between. Germline V lookup: CDR1 SNHLY, CDR2 FYNNEI. The CDR3 has 15 residues. The CDR3 protein is CASTYGVQPGNTIYF. The CDR3 nucleotides read TGTGCCAGCACTTACGGAGTTCAACCTGGAAACACCATATATTTT.

This clonotype was picked up many times. This chain joins TRBV11-2 and TRBJ1-3, with D possibly being TRBD1 (5 bases). Germline V CDR1 and CDR2: SGHAT, FQNNGV. Trimming pared 9 bases from V and 4 bases from J, leaving 10 bases between. The CDR3 covers 12 residues. CDR3 loop: CARGGVGNTIYF. The CDR3 DNA reads TGTGCCAGGGGGGGGGTCGGAAACACCATATATTTT.